Shown below are 20 T cell receptor beta chains from a single sample sequenced in a study of blood T cells in healthy people across ages. A J-beta primer mix and a sample-barcoded 5' primer were used in a second PCR of roughly 7 to 12 cycles. TCRdb re-analysed the 5' RACE reads in MiXCR, keeping a single row per CDR3 protein. The data contain some 710,000 distinct CDR3 sequences, 46% of them seen just once; the ten biggest clones take up 15% to 20%. The sample was blood. These receptors all come from a man older than 75 in good health.

Only a few counts were recorded for this clonotype. The CDR3 protein is CSAEDSTDTQYF. CDR3 nucleotides: TGCAGTGCAGAAGACAGCACAGATACGCAGTATTTT. The chain combines TRBV20-1 with TRBJ2-3; D ambiguous. CDR3 length equals 12 residues. In germline, CDR1 is DFQATT, CDR2 SNEGSKA (reference sequence). The germline V and J ends were trimmed by 6 bases and 0 bases, with 7 bases remaining between them.

The table lists this clonotype with a few counts. This chain links TRBV12-3 or TRBV12-4 with TRBJ2-7, with 9 nucleotides matching TRBD1. Losses at the gene ends were 3 bases for V and 4 bases for J; bases not matched to a gene: 7. This CDR3 region has 15 residues. CDR3: CASSLGWDRVYEQYF. For the CDR3, the DNA is TGTGCCAGCAGTTTGGGATGGGACAGGGTGTACGAGCAGTACTTC.

The chain has TRBV4-1 and TRBJ2-2; D ambiguous. Trimming pared 2 bases from V and 7 bases from J, leaving 5 bases between. The CDR3 has 12 residues. Germline loops: CDR1 MGHRA, CDR2 YSYEKL. CDR3 amino acids: CASSQPGGELFF. CDR3 nucleotide sequence: TGCGCCAGCAGCCAACCAGGCGGGGAGCTGTTTTTT.

V and J are TRBV30 and TRBJ2-1; D is uncertain. Trimming left V 5 bases short and J 4 bases short, with 12 bases between. Germline assignment: CDR1 GTSNPN and CDR2 SVGIG (reference sequence). The CDR3 runs to 13 residues. The CDR3 nucleotides read TGTGCCTGGGTTCGCGGCCAATACAATGAGCAGTTCTTC. It yields the protein CAWVRGQYNEQFF.

The J gene is TRBJ2-7, the V gene TRBV5-1; TRBD1 or TRBD2 may be the D gene (6 bases each). Trimming cost V 4 bases and J 7 bases, with 18 bases left between them. This CDR3 has 14 residues. The germline V gene has CDR1 SGHRS and CDR2 YFSETQ. The CDR3 sequence: CASSGGLSYNEQYF. CDR3 in DNA: TGCGCCAGCAGCGGGGGGCTCTCCTACAATGAGCAGTACTTC. Looking up the rest from reference TRBV5-1 and TRBJ2-7 gives the full variable domain: KAGVTQTPRYLIKTRGQQVTLSCSPISGHRSVSWYQQTPGQGLQFLFEYFSETQRNKGNFPGRFSGRQFSNSRSEMNVSTLELGDSALYLCASSGGLSYNEQYFGPGTRLTVT.

A remark on this clonotype: An end of the junction does not agree with germline; a read error may underlie this. The chain combines TRBV7-9 with TRBJ1-4; the D gene is possibly TRBD1 (6 bases). Germline values: CDR1 SEHNR, CDR2 FQNEAQ (reference sequence). The CDR3 sequence is 12 residues long. This CDR3 is CPSSTQGEKLFF. The CDR3 nucleotides read TGTCCCAGCAGTACTCAGGGGGAAAAACTGTTTTTT.

This clonotype was recorded a few times. The rearrangement uses TRBV2 and TRBJ1-1; possibly TRBD1 for D (6 bases). The CDR3 loop spans 15 amino acids. CDR1 and CDR2 from the germline V gene are SNHLY and FYNNEI. Trimming stripped 4 bases from V and 4 bases from J, with 16 bases between. DNA for the CDR3: TGTGCCAGCAGTGGAAGGGCCAGGGGAGGCACTGAAGCTTTCTTT. This codes for CASSGRARGGTEAFF.

The chain combines TRBV9 with TRBJ2-1; D gene unclear. This CDR3 has 13 amino acids. V was clipped by 0 bases and J by 4 bases, with 5 bases between them. The germline V gene has CDR1 SGDLS and CDR2 YYNGEE. The CDR3 DNA follows: TGTGCCAGCAGCGTAGCCGCTTACAATGAGCAGTTCTTC. Translating it yields CASSVAAYNEQFF.

The chain joins TRBV20-1 to TRBJ2-3, with D possibly matching TRBD2 (5 bases). The CDR3 runs 15 residues. With 6 bases removed from V and 4 bases from J, the gap between germline ends came to 20 bases. Germline-derived CDR1 and CDR2 are DFQATT and SNEGSKA (reference sequence). The CDR3 DNA reads as TGCAGTGCCTCACTAGTGGGGAGCTCGGCAGATACGCAGTATTTT. This sequence encodes CSASLVGSSADTQYF.

This clonotype showed up just a few times. Written as DNA, the CDR3 is TGCAGTGCTAGAGATGTGAGACTAGCGGGATCTCAAAATGAGCAGTTCTTC. It specifies CSARDVRLAGSQNEQFF. The chain joins TRBV20-1 to TRBJ2-1; 11 bases agree with TRBD2. This CDR3 contains 17 residues. Germline CDR1 is DFQATT and CDR2 is SNEGSKA (reference sequence). The junction had 11 bases not matched to a gene; V was cut back by 0 bases and J by 7 bases.

The V call is TRBV27, the J call TRBJ2-4, with 11 bases that match TRBD2. The germline CDR1 and CDR2 sequences are MNHEY and SMNVEV (reference sequence). This CDR3 is built from 17 residues. V shed 7 bases, J shed 13 bases, and the junction held 21 bases outside the gene matches. DNA of the CDR3: TGTGCCAGCATTCTTTCCGCCGGGACTAGCGGCATCAATGAGCAGTACTTC. Protein sequence: CASILSAGTSGINEQYF.

V is TRBV10-3 and J is TRBJ2-5, with D perhaps being TRBD1 or TRBD2 (6 bases each). V was clipped by 5 bases and J by 11 bases, with 15 bases between them. Germline CDR1 ENHRY, CDR2 SYGVKD. This CDR3 contains 12 residues. Written as DNA, the CDR3 is TGTGCCATCAGTAAGGGGGGCAATGAGCAGTACTTC. Its translation is CAISKGGNEQYF.

V and J are TRBV27 and TRBJ2-7; TRBD2 aligns across 12 bases. Germline V gene sequence: CDR1 MNHEY, CDR2 SMNVEV (reference sequence). The CDR3 consists of 15 residues. V was clipped by 4 bases and J by 3 bases; unmatched bases: 4. The CDR3 loop is CASSSPTSGSYEQYF. The CDR3 DNA reads as TGTGCCAGCAGTTCACCGACTAGCGGGAGCTACGAGCAGTACTTC.

This clonotype was detected only a few times. The J gene is TRBJ2-5, the V gene TRBV7-2, with TRBD2 matching over 10 bases. The end of the DNA aligns better with TRBJ2-7, so the J call may be wrong. The germline CDR1 and CDR2 sequences are SGHTA and FQGNSA. This CDR3 region has 13 residues. CDR3 sequence reads: CASSSSGRDEQYF. DNA of the CDR3: TGTGCCAGCAGCTCAAGCGGGAGGGACGAGCAGTACTTC.

This clonotype appeared a few times. This sequence joins TRBV5-1 and TRBJ1-2; TRBD1 agrees at 7 bases. The CDR3 loop spans 14 amino acids. V shed 4 bases and J 2 bases; nucleotides not matched to a gene: 5. Germline CDR1 and CDR2: SGHRS and YFSETQ. The CDR3 protein is CASSTEGGNYGYTF. Written as DNA, the CDR3 is TGCGCCAGCAGCACAGAAGGGGGCAACTATGGCTACACCTTC.

This clonotype was picked up many times. V gene TRBV4-3 combines with J gene TRBJ2-5; D could derive from TRBD1 or TRBD2 (6 bases each). The V and J ends lost 0 bases and 5 bases respectively, with 13 bases between them. Germline CDR1 and CDR2: LGHNA and YSLEER. This CDR3 has 15 amino acids. CDR3 region: CASSQDRVGGETQYF. CDR3 nucleotides: TGCGCCAGCAGCCAAGATCGTGTGGGGGGCGAGACCCAGTACTTC.

This clonotype was seen just once. One end of the junction fails to match germline, which may point to a read error. CDR3 coding DNA: TGTGCCAACAGCCAAAGATTTGGGGGCGATGAGCAGTTCTTC. Translating it yields CANSQRFGGDEQFF. The chain is built from TRBV4-2 and TRBJ2-1; possibly TRBD1 for D (6 bases). This CDR3 has 14 amino acids. The germline V gene has CDR1 LGHNA and CDR2 YNFKEQ.

This rearrangement joins TRBV11-2 to TRBJ2-3; D perhaps matches TRBD2 (5 bases). The length of the CDR3 is 16 residues. V was cut by 5 bases and J by 4 bases, with 19 bases left in between. The germline V gene has CDR1 SGHAT and CDR2 FQNNGV. The CDR3 nucleotides are TGTGCCAGCAGCACTAGGACTCCTTTGGGCGCAGATACGCAGTATTTT. The encoded protein is CASSTRTPLGADTQYF.

This clonotype was observed a single time. V is TRBV7-2 and J is TRBJ2-7, with D perhaps TRBD1 or TRBD2 (5 bases each). The end of the DNA is better explained by TRBJ2-5, so the J call may be wrong. The CDR3 spans 14 residues. Germline values: CDR1 SGHTA, CDR2 FQGNSA. CDR3 nucleotides: TGTGCCAGCAGCTTAAGGTCCAGGGAGGAGACCCAGTACTTC. Translated, it gives CASSLRSREETQYF.

The V gene is TRBV5-1, the J gene TRBJ2-7; TRBD1 agrees at 7 bases. The V and J ends lost 5 bases and 3 bases, in that order; junction bases with no gene match: 8. The CDR3 has 14 amino acids. CDR1 is SGHRS and CDR2 is YFSETQ in the germline V gene. The CDR3 region is CASSSGTEHYEQYF. The CDR3 nucleotides read TGCGCCAGCAGTTCCGGGACAGAACACTACGAGCAGTACTTC. The variable domain in full, with the rest retrieved from reference TRBV5-1 and TRBJ2-7, is KAGVTQTPRYLIKTRGQQVTLSCSPISGHRSVSWYQQTPGQGLQFLFEYFSETQRNKGNFPGRFSGRQFSNSRSEMNVSTLELGDSALYLCASSSGTEHYEQYFGPGTRLTVT.